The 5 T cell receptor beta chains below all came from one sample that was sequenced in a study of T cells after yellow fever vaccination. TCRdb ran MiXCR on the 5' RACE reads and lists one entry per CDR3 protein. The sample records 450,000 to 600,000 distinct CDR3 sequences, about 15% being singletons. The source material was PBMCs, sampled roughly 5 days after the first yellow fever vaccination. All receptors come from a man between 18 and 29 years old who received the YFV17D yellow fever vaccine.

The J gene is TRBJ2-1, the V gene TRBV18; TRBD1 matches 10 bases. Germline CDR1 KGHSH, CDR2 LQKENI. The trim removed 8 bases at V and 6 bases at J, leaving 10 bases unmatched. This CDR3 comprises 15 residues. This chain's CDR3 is CASAPSWDRGNEQFF. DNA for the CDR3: TGTGCCAGCGCCCCCAGTTGGGACAGGGGCAATGAGCAGTTCTTC.

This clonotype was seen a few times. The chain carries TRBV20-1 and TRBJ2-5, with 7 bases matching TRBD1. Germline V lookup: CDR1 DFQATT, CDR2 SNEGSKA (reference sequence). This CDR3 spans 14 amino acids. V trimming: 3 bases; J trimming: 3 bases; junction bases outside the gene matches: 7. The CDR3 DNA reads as TGCAGTGCTAGTAGCAGGGGGTCAAAAGAGACCCAGTACTTC. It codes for CSASSRGSKETQYF.

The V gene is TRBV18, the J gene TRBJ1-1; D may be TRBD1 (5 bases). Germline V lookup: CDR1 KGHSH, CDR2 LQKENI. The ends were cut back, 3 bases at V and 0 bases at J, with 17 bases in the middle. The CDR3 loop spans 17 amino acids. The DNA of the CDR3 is TGTGCCAGCTCACCCCGGTTTGGGGGGACCATGAACACTGAAGCTTTCTTT. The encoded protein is CASSPRFGGTMNTEAFF.

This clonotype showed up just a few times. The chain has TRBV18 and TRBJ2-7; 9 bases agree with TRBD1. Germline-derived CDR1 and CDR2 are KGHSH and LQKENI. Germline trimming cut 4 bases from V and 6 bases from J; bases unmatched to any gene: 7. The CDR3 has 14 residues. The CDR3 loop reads CASSLISTGGEQYF. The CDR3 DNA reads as TGTGCCAGCTCACTTATATCGACAGGGGGCGAGCAGTACTTC.

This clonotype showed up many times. CDR3 residues: CASSWDRGEETQYF. In nucleotides, the CDR3 is TGTGCCAGCAGTTGGGACAGGGGCGAGGAGACCCAGTACTTC. The chain combines TRBV6-5 with TRBJ2-5; 10 bases map to TRBD1. With 4 bases clipped from V and 5 bases from J, the junction kept 4 bases outside the gene matches. Looked up from germline, CDR1 is MNHEY and CDR2 is SVGAGI. The CDR3 has 14 residues.